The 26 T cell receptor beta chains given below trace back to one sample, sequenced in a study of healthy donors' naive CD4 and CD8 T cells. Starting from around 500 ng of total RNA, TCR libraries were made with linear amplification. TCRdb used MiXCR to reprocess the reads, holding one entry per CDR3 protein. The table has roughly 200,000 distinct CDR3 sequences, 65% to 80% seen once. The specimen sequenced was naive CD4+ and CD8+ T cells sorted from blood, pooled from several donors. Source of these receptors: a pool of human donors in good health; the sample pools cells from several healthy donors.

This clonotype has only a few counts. As DNA, the CDR3 is TGCAGCGCCGGACAGGGAACGAACTATGGCTACACCTTC. Its protein product is CSAGQGTNYGYTF. This chain joins TRBV29-1 and TRBJ1-2; 8 positions agree with TRBD1. Germline CDR1 reads SQVTM; CDR2 reads ANQGSEA. V lost 7 bases and J lost 2; bases outside the gene matches: 6. CDR3 length: 13 residues.

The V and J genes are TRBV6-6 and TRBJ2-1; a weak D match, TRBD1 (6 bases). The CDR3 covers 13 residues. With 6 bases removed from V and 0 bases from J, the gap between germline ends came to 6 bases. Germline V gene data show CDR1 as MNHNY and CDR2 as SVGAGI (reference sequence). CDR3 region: CASRQGSYNEQFF. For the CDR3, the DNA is TGTGCCAGCAGACAGGGCTCCTACAATGAGCAGTTCTTC.

The CDR3 bases are TGCAGCGTTGGTCTTCTGAACACTGAAGCTTTCTTT. It is translated as CSVGLLNTEAFF. The V call is TRBV29-1, the J call TRBJ1-1; unclear D gene. Per germline, CDR1 SQVTM and CDR2 ANQGSEA. This CDR3 has 12 residues. V was clipped by 4 bases and J by 0 bases, with 6 bases between them. The full variable domain, in which reference TRBV29-1 and TRBJ1-1 provide the parts outside the CDR3, is SAVISQKPSRDICQRGTSLTIQCQVDSQVTMMFWYRQQPGQSLTLIATANQGSEATYESGFVIDKFPISRPNLTFSTLTVSNMSPEDSSIYLCSVGLLNTEAFFGQGTRLTVV.

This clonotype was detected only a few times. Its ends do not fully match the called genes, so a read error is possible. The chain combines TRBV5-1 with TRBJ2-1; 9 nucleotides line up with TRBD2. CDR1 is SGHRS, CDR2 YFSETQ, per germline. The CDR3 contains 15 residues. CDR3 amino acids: CASSGGLALDNEQFF. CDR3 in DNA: TGTGCCAGCAGCGGAGGACTAGCGCTGGACAATGAGCAGTTCTTC. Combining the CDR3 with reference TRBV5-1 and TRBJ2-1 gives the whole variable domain KAGVTQTPRYLIKTRGQQVTLSCSPISGHRSVSWYQQTPGQGLQFLFEYFSETQRNKGNFPGRFSGRQFSNSRSEMNVSTLELGDSALYLCASSGGLALDNEQFFGPGTRLTVL.

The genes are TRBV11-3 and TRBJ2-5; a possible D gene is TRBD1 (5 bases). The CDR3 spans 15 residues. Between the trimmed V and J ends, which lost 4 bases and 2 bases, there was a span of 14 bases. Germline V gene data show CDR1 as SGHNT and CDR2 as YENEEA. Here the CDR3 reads CASSSGAGQQETQYF. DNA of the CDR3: TGTGCCAGCAGCTCCGGCGCAGGGCAGCAAGAGACCCAGTACTTC.

The CDR3 is CASRLTGTGSGYTF. DNA for the CDR3: TGTGCCAGCAGGCTCACCGGGACAGGGAGTGGCTACACCTTC. The J gene is TRBJ1-2, the V gene TRBV27; 9 nucleotides line up with TRBD1. V gave up 6 bases and J gave up 7 bases; unmatched junction bases: 9. This CDR3 has 14 amino acids. Germline V gene sequence: CDR1 MNHEY, CDR2 SMNVEV (reference sequence).

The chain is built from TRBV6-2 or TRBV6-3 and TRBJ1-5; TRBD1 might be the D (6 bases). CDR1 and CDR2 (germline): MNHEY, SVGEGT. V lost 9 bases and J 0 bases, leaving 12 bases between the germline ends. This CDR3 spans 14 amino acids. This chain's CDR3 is CASSDSISNQPQHF. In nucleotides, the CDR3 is TGTGCCAGTTCGGACAGCATTAGCAATCAGCCCCAGCATTTT.

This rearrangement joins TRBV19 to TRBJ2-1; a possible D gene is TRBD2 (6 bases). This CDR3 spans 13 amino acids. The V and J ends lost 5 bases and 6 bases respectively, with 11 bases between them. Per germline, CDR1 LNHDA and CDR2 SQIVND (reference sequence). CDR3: CASSQWRGNEQFF. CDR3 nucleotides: TGTGCCAGTAGTCAATGGAGGGGCAATGAGCAGTTCTTC.

This CDR3 reads CASSQGRVTGAYNEQFF. CDR3 coding DNA: TGTGCCAGCAGCCAAGGCCGTGTGACGGGCGCCTACAATGAGCAGTTCTTC. The chain has TRBV14 and TRBJ2-1; unclear D gene. Germline CDR1 reads SGHDN; CDR2 reads FVKESK. The CDR3 loop spans 17 amino acids. Trimming removed 1 base at V and 2 bases at J, with 15 bases between. The whole variable domain, remainder taken from reference TRBV14 and TRBJ2-1, is EAGVTQFPSHSVIEKGQTVTLRCDPISGHDNLYWYRRVMGKEIKFLLHFVKESKQDESGMPNNRFLAERTGGTYSTLKVQPAELEDSGVYFCASSQGRVTGAYNEQFFGPGTRLTVL.

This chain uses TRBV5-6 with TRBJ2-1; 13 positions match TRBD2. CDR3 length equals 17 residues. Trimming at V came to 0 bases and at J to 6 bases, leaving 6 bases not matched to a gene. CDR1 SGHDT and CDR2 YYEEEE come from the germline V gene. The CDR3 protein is CASSLGLRLAGGNEQFF. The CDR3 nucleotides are TGTGCCAGCAGCTTGGGCCTCCGACTAGCGGGAGGCAATGAGCAGTTCTTC. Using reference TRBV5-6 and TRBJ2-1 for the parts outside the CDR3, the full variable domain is DAGVTQSPTHLIKTRGQQVTLRCSPKSGHDTVSWYQQALGQGPQFIFQYYEEEERQRGNFPDRFSGHQFPNYSSELNVNALLLGDSALYLCASSLGLRLAGGNEQFFGPGTRLTVL.

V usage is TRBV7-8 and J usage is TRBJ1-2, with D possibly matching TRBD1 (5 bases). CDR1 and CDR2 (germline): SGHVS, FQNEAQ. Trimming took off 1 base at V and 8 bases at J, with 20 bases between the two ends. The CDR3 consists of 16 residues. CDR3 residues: CASSLEIYTGTEGYTF. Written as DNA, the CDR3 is TGTGCCAGCAGCTTAGAGATCTATACCGGGACTGAAGGCTACACCTTC.

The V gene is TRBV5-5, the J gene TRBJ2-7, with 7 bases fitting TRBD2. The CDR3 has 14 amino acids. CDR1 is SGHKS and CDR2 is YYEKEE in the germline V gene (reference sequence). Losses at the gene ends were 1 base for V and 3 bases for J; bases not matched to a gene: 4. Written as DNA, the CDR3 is TGTGCCAGCAGCTTGATTGGCGGGGGCTACGAGCAGTACTTC. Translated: CASSLIGGGYEQYF.

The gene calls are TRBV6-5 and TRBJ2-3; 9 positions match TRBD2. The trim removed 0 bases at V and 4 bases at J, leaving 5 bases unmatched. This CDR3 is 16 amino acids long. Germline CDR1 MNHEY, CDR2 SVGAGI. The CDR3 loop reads CASSYSGLAGSDTQYF. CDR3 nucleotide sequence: TGTGCCAGCAGTTACTCTGGGCTAGCGGGGTCAGATACGCAGTATTTT.

CDR3 DNA sequence: TGTGCCAGCAGCTCCCCGGAAACAGGGTGGGACGAGCAGTACGTC. Translating it yields CASSSPETGWDEQYV. J is TRBJ2-7 and V is TRBV7-9; the D gene is possibly TRBD1 (6 bases). The germline V gene has CDR1 SEHNR and CDR2 FQNEAQ (reference sequence). V was pared by 4 bases and J by 5 bases, with 18 bases between. The CDR3 extends over 15 amino acids.

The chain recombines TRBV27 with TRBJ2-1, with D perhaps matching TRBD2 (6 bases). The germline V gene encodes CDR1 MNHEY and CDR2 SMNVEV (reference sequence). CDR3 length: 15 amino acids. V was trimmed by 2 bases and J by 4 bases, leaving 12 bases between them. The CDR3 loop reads CASSLGVAAYNEQFF. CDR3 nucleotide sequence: TGTGCCAGCAGTTTAGGAGTAGCGGCTTACAATGAGCAGTTCTTC.

The DNA for the CDR3 is TGTGCCAGCAGTTTCTCAGGGGGCGAATTCTACTATGGCTACACCTTC. This encodes CASSFSGGEFYYGYTF. The chain joins TRBV27 to TRBJ1-2; the match to TRBD1 covers 8 bases. From germline, CDR1 is MNHEY and CDR2 SMNVEV (reference sequence). V lost 3 bases to trimming and J lost 3 bases; unmatched junction nucleotides: 9. The CDR3 has 16 amino acids.

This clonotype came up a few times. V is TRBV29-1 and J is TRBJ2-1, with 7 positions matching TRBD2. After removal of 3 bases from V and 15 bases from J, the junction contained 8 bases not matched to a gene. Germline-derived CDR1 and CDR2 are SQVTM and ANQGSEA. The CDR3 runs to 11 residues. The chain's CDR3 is CSVEWGGLGFF. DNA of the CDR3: TGCAGCGTTGAGTGGGGGGGTCTAGGGTTCTTC.

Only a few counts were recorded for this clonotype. The CDR3 spells CSVGTENQPQHF. CDR3 nucleotide sequence: TGCAGCGTTGGGACAGAGAATCAGCCCCAGCATTTT. The chain joins TRBV29-1 to TRBJ1-5, with D perhaps TRBD1 (6 bases). CDR3 length: 12 amino acids. Germline lookup yields CDR1 SQVTM and CDR2 ANQGSEA. V lost 4 bases and J lost 4, with 8 bases in between.

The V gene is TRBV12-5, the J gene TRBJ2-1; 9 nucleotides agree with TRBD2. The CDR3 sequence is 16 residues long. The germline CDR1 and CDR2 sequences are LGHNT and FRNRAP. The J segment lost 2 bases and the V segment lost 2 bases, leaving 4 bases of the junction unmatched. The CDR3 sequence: CASGLIAGGPYNEQFF. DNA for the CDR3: TGTGCTAGTGGTTTGATTGCGGGAGGGCCCTACAATGAGCAGTTCTTC.

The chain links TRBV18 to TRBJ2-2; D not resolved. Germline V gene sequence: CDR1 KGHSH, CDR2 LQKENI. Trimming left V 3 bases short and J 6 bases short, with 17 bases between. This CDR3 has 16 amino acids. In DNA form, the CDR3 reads TGTGCCAGCTCACCGGTTGGGTTTTATCGACCCGGGGAGCTGTTTTTT. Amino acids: CASSPVGFYRPGELFF.

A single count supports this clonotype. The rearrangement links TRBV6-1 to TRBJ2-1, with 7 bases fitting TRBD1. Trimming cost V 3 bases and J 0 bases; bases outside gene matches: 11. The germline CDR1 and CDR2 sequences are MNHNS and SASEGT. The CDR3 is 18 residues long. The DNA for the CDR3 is TGTGCCAGCAGTGACTCCATCATCAGGGACAGCTCCTACAATGAGCAGTTCTTC. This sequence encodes CASSDSIIRDSSYNEQFF.

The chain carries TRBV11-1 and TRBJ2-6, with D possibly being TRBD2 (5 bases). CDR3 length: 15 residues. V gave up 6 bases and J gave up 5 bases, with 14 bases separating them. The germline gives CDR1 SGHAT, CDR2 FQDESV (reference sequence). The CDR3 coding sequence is TGTGCCAGCAGACCGCCCGGGAAGCGGGCCAACGTCCTGACTTTC. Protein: CASRPPGKRANVLTF. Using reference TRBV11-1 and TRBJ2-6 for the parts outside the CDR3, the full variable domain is EAEVAQSPRYKITEKSQAVAFWCDPISGHATLYWYRQILGQGPELLVQFQDESVVDDSQLPKDRFSAERLKGVDSTLKIQPAELGDSAMYLCASRPPGKRANVLTFGAGSRLTVL.

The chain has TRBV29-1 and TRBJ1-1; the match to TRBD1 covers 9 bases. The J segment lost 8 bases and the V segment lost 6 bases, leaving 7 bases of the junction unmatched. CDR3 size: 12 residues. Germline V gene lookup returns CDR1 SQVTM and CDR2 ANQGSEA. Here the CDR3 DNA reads TGCAGCGTAATGAGGACAGGGGAAGAAGCTTTCTTT. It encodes CSVMRTGEEAFF.

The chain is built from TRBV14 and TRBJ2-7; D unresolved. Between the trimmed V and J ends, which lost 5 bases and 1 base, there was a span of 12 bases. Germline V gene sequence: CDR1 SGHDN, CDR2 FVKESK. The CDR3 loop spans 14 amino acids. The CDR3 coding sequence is TGTGCCAGCAGCTTACGGACGCATTCCTACGAGCAGTACTTC. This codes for CASSLRTHSYEQYF.

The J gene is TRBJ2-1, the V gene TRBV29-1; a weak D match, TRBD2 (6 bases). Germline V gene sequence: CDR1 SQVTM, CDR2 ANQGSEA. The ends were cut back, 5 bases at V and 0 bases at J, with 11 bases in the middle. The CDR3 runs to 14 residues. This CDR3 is CSVLRRASYNEQFF. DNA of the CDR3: TGCAGCGTTCTCCGGAGGGCCTCCTACAATGAGCAGTTCTTC.

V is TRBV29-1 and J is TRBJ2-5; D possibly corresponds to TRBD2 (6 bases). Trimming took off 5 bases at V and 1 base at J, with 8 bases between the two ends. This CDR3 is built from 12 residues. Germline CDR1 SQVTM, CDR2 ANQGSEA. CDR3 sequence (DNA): TGCAGCGTTCACGGGAGCCAAGAGACCCAGTACTTC. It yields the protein CSVHGSQETQYF.